This TCR beta chain was observed in a study of cytomegalovirus exposure and HLA in healthy donors. For the study at large: As an earlier analysis found, 150 million to 200 million T cells yielded about 120 million unique TCR beta sequences.

Study-wide results and limits: In a later analysis, TCR beta V- and J-gene trimming was associated with a missense DCLRE1C variant.

PCR used 60 Vbeta primers and 13 Jbeta primers. The repertoire was sequenced with immunoSEQ multiplex PCR; TCRdb's copy has only in-frame clones and lacks some. The sample records under 130,000 clones, less than 85% being singletons. Looked up from germline, CDR1 is SQVTM and CDR2 is ANQGSEA. V shed 4 bases and J 5 bases; nucleotides not matched to a gene: 10. CDR3 length equals 14 residues. As regards this clone: Antigen specificity is unknown.

The chain joins TRBV29-1 to TRBJ2-7; 8 bases fit TRBD1. The source material was PBMCs. The clonotype originates from a man aged 35-49 years in good health and CMV-seropositive. CDR3 nucleotides: TGCAGCGTTGTAGAGGAGACAGGGGTCCACGAGCAGTACTTC. It codes for CSVVEETGVHEQYF.